One sample yielded the 32 T cell receptor beta chains listed below, sequenced in a study of blood T cell repertoires in COVID-19 (dated by TCRdb to the early 2020s). Library method: the immunoSEQ multiplex PCR assay. Imported from immuneACCESS, the table was reduced by TCRdb to in-frame sequences with V and J called. These copies leave out some clones; in studies compared against another copy, an unresolved V gene accounts for under half, and the cause of the remainder is not known. This sample has around 100,000 clones in its table, and just under 80% of those were observed once. Less than 35% of the sample is in the top ten clones. The source material was peripheral blood. The receptors stem from a man aged 70 or older with active or convalescent COVID-19.

The V and J genes are TRBV30 and TRBJ1-4, with a tentative D call TRBD1 (6 bases). CDR1 is GTSNPN, CDR2 SVGIG, per germline (reference sequence). Trimming shortened V by 1 base and J by 3 bases, and 12 bases separated the two germline ends. The CDR3 contains 15 residues. Written as DNA, the CDR3 is TGTGCCTGGAGTGGACTACAGGGTCCTAATGAAAAACTGTTTTTT. It translates to CAWSGLQGPNEKLFF.

In its sample, this clone was seen once. The gene calls are TRBV24-1 and TRBJ2-1; a weak D match, TRBD2 (5 bases). The CDR3 contains 16 residues. Trimming removed 6 bases at V and 0 bases at J, with 14 bases between. Per germline, CDR1 KGHDR and CDR2 SFDVKD. The CDR3: CATSSWETSSYNEQFF. The CDR3 DNA follows: TGTGCCACCAGTTCGTGGGAGACCAGCTCCTACAATGAGCAGTTCTTC.

The V and J genes are TRBV5-4 and TRBJ2-7; 7 bases line up with TRBD1. Germline values: CDR1 SGHNT, CDR2 YYREEE (reference sequence). This CDR3 region has 13 residues. With V trimmed by 7 bases and J by 1 base, 5 bases remained unmatched. In DNA form, the CDR3 reads TGTGCCAGCGGCAAGACAGGGTCCTACGAGCAGTACTTC. As protein: CASGKTGSYEQYF.

This clone showed up just once. This chain links TRBV19 with TRBJ1-2, with D possibly matching TRBD1 (6 bases). The CDR3 covers 14 residues. Germline V gives CDR1 LNHDA, CDR2 SQIVND (reference sequence). Trimming shortened V by 3 bases and J by 4 bases, and 12 bases separated the two germline ends. CDR3 protein: CASSMTAGVYGYTF. The CDR3, as DNA: TGTGCCAGTAGTATGACGGCAGGGGTCTATGGCTACACCTTC.

The V gene is TRBV28, the J gene TRBJ2-7, with TRBD2 matching over 11 bases. This CDR3 contains 18 residues. Trimming cost V 4 bases and J 1 base; bases outside gene matches: 12. CDR1 MDHEN and CDR2 SYDVKM come from the germline V gene. CDR3 protein: CASSSMTSGTGLSYEQYF. DNA of the CDR3: TGTGCCAGCAGTTCAATGACTAGCGGGACCGGCCTATCCTACGAGCAGTACTTC.

The chain joins TRBV5-6 to TRBJ2-1; 8 bases map to TRBD2. Germline CDR1 SGHDT, CDR2 YYEEEE. The CDR3 extends over 15 amino acids. The V segment lost 0 bases and the J segment 4 bases; nucleotides outside the gene matches: 3. Here the CDR3 reads CASSLGRGAYNEQFF. The CDR3 DNA follows: TGTGCCAGCAGCTTGGGGCGGGGGGCTTACAATGAGCAGTTCTTC.

Ten or more counts support this clone. This chain links TRBV5-6 with TRBJ2-1, with D possibly being TRBD2 (7 bases). Germline-derived CDR1 and CDR2 are SGHDT and YYEEEE. Trimming took off 1 base at V and 6 bases at J, with 17 bases between the two ends. The CDR3 has 16 amino acids. As DNA, the CDR3 is TGTGCCAGCAGCTTGTATGCGGGGGCCTCCGGCAATGAGCAGTTCTTC. This gives the protein CASSLYAGASGNEQFF.

A single count supports this clone. The genes are TRBV18 and TRBJ1-1, with D possibly being TRBD1 (5 bases). V was clipped by 3 bases and J by 3 bases, with 8 bases between them. The CDR3 extends over 13 amino acids. The germline V gene has CDR1 KGHSH and CDR2 LQKENI. The DNA of the CDR3 is TGTGCCAGCTCACCTTCACAGGACACTGAAGCTTTCTTT. Translation: CASSPSQDTEAFF.

J is TRBJ2-1 and V is TRBV27, with TRBD2 matching 8 bases. J was trimmed by 4 bases and V by 8 bases; bases with no gene match: 10. Germline V lookup: CDR1 MNHEY, CDR2 SMNVEV (reference sequence). This CDR3 has 15 amino acids. The CDR3 DNA reads TGTGCCAGCCGGGGGGGGCGGGGGGATTACAATGAGCAGTTCTTC. Its protein product is CASRGGRGDYNEQFF.

The genes are TRBV12-3 or TRBV12-4 and TRBJ1-1; D possibly corresponds to TRBD1 (5 bases). The V gene lost 10 bases and the J gene lost 4 bases, with 16 bases spanning the gap. The CDR3 has 13 amino acids. The CDR3 reads CATEPKTVTEAFF. The CDR3 DNA is TGTGCCACAGAACCCAAGACAGTCACTGAAGCTTTCTTT.

The rearrangement uses TRBV5-1 and TRBJ1-6; 7 bases are a match to TRBD1. V shed 2 bases and J 7 bases; nucleotides not matched to a gene: 3. Germline CDR1 reads SGHRS; CDR2 reads YFSETQ. This CDR3 contains 14 residues. In nucleotides, the CDR3 is TGCGCCAGCAGCTTACAGGGGCGGAATTCACCCCTCCACTTT. It encodes CASSLQGRNSPLHF.

The chain couples TRBV18 to TRBJ2-7; a possible D gene is TRBD2 (5 bases). This CDR3 comprises 14 residues. V was trimmed by 3 bases and J by 4 bases, leaving 13 bases between them. From germline, CDR1 is KGHSH and CDR2 LQKENI. CDR3 amino acids: CASSPAWRTYEQYF. Written as DNA, the CDR3 is TGTGCCAGCTCACCTGCCTGGAGGACTTACGAGCAGTACTTC.

This clone was found a few times. The chain employs TRBV10-1 and TRBJ1-1; perhaps TRBD1 as D (6 bases). The CDR3 is made up of 12 amino acids. Looked up from germline, CDR1 is WNHNN and CDR2 is SYGVQD (reference sequence). Trimming removed 7 bases from V and 6 bases from J, with 12 bases in between. In DNA form, the CDR3 reads TGCGCCAGCAAACAGGGTTGCGCTGAAGCTTTCTTT. It is translated as CASKQGCAEAFF.

The chain recombines TRBV7-2 with TRBJ2-2; 7 nucleotides agree with TRBD1. The trim removed 5 bases at V and 7 bases at J, leaving 7 bases unmatched. Germline values: CDR1 SGHTA, CDR2 FQGNSA. There are 14 residues in the CDR3. The CDR3 sequence: CASSPRQGYGELFF. The CDR3 nucleotides are TGTGCCAGCAGCCCCCGACAGGGTTACGGGGAGCTGTTTTTT. Supplemented by reference TRBV7-2 and TRBJ2-2, the full variable domain reads GAGVSQSPSNKVTEKGKDVELRCDPISGHTALYWYRQSLGQGLEFLIYFQGNSAPDKSGLPSDRFSAERTGGSVSTLTIQRTQQEDSAVYLCASSPRQGYGELFFGEGSRLTVL.

The CDR3 DNA sequence: TGCGCCAGCAGCTTGGAGAGGCAGGGGGGCGAGCAGTACTTC. Translation: CASSLERQGGEQYF. The chain has TRBV5-1 and TRBJ2-7, with D perhaps matching TRBD1 (7 bases). The V end was cut by 0 bases, the J end by 6 bases, with 13 bases between. The CDR3 contains 14 residues. Germline CDR1 SGHRS, CDR2 YFSETQ.

This chain uses TRBV28 with TRBJ1-2; D gene unclear. The V gene's germline CDR1 is MDHEN and CDR2 SYDVKM. The CDR3 totals 15 residues. V was trimmed by 6 bases and J by 4 bases, leaving 18 bases between them. The CDR3 DNA follows: TGTGCCAGCAGAAACCGAGAAGACTCCAGCTATGGCTACACCTTC. It encodes CASRNREDSSYGYTF.

The V call is TRBV2, the J call TRBJ1-4; possible D gene TRBD1, 5 bases. CDR1 is SNHLY, CDR2 FYNNEI, per germline. Trimming left V 3 bases short and J 6 bases short, with 11 bases between. CDR3 size: 14 residues. CDR3 residues: CASSDRTGDEKLFF. DNA for the CDR3: TGTGCCAGCAGTGATCGTACGGGGGATGAAAAACTGTTTTTT.

The chain is built from TRBV5-1 and TRBJ2-1, with 12 bases identical to TRBD1. The CDR3 covers 17 residues. The junction had 5 bases not matched to a gene; V was cut back by 0 bases and J by 4 bases. Germline CDR1 and CDR2: SGHRS and YFSETQ. The chain's CDR3 is CASSLAGGQGAYNEQFF. The CDR3 bases are TGCGCCAGCAGCTTGGCGGGGGGACAGGGGGCGTACAATGAGCAGTTCTTC.

The chain links TRBV4-1 to TRBJ2-7; no firm D call. The CDR3 totals 13 residues. Trimming took 1 base from V and 3 from J, leaving 7 bases between them. Germline values: CDR1 MGHRA, CDR2 YSYEKL. CDR3 sequence: CASSQVGNYEQYF. CDR3 DNA: TGCGCCAGCAGCCAAGTTGGCAACTACGAGCAGTACTTC.

The chain employs TRBV19 and TRBJ1-1; D unclear. The length of the CDR3 is 12 residues. V was clipped by 4 bases and J by 10 bases, with 13 bases between them. Per germline, CDR1 LNHDA and CDR2 SQIVND (reference sequence). In DNA form, the CDR3 reads TGTGCCAGTAGTACCCTTAAAGCTGTAGCTTTCTTT. Protein: CASSTLKAVAFF.

This chain joins TRBV19 and TRBJ1-4; TRBD1 is a possible D gene (5 bases). CDR1 is LNHDA, CDR2 SQIVND, per germline (reference sequence). Trimming took 5 bases from V and 4 from J, leaving 11 bases between them. The CDR3 is 14 residues long. CDR3 nucleotides: TGTGCCAGTAGTGCCAGACAGAATAATGAAAAACTGTTTTTT. The encoded protein is CASSARQNNEKLFF. The full variable domain, in which reference TRBV19 and TRBJ1-4 provide the parts outside the CDR3, is DGGITQSPKYLFRKEGQNVTLSCEQNLNHDAMYWYRQDPGQGLRLIYYSQIVNDFQKGDIAEGYSVSREKKESFPLTVTSAQKNPTAFYLCASSARQNNEKLFFGSGTQLSVL.

V and J are TRBV3-1 (or the pseudogene TRBV3-2) and TRBJ2-2; 7 bases are a match to TRBD2. This CDR3 is built from 14 residues. After removal of 3 bases from V and 6 bases from J, the junction contained 4 bases not matched to a gene. Per the germline V gene, CDR1 is LGHDT and CDR2 is YNNKEL (reference sequence). In DNA form, the CDR3 reads TGTGCCAGCAGCCAGATCCGGGGGGCCGGGGAGCTGTTTTTT. Its protein product is CASSQIRGAGELFF.

The CDR3 region is CASSRGSGNNNEQFF. The CDR3 DNA is TGCGCCAGCAGCCGCGGGAGCGGTAATAACAATGAGCAGTTCTTC. The rearrangement links TRBV5-1 to TRBJ2-1; 7 bases match TRBD2. The trim removed 4 bases at V and 5 bases at J, leaving 9 bases unmatched. The CDR3 consists of 15 residues. The germline V gene has CDR1 SGHRS and CDR2 YFSETQ.

The chain has TRBV5-6 and TRBJ1-2; D not resolved. CDR1 is SGHDT and CDR2 is YYEEEE in the germline V gene. CDR3 length equals 15 residues. The V and J ends lost 4 bases and 5 bases respectively, with 18 bases between them. This chain's CDR3 is CASSPDLERVYGYTF. The CDR3 DNA sequence: TGTGCCAGCAGCCCGGATCTCGAGAGGGTTTATGGCTACACCTTC.

V and J are TRBV4-1 and TRBJ2-3, with 8 bases lining up with TRBD2. This CDR3 region has 16 residues. The V gene's germline CDR1 is MGHRA and CDR2 YSYEKL. V gave up 4 bases and J gave up 1 base; unmatched junction bases: 7. Here the CDR3 reads CASSLGGAQRTDTQYF. The DNA of the CDR3 is TGCGCCAGCAGCCTCGGGGGGGCTCAACGCACAGATACGCAGTATTTT.

The chain links TRBV6-2 or TRBV6-3 to TRBJ2-1; 8 positions match TRBD2. The CDR3 loop spans 17 amino acids. Looked up from germline, CDR1 is MNHEY and CDR2 is SVGEGT. With V trimmed by 5 bases and J by 3 bases, 12 bases remained unmatched. The CDR3 spells CASSLSIAGRSYNEQFF. The CDR3 nucleotides are TGTGCCAGCAGTCTAAGTATAGCGGGGAGGAGCTACAATGAGCAGTTCTTC.

The chain recombines TRBV25-1 with TRBJ2-6; D gene unclear. CDR1 MGHDK and CDR2 SYGVNS come from the germline V gene. The CDR3 spans 15 residues. V gave up 3 bases and J gave up 0 bases, with 6 bases separating them. CDR3 nucleotides: TGTGCCAGCAGTGACCCTTCCTCTGGGGCCAACGTCCTGACTTTC. It is translated as CASSDPSSGANVLTF. Based on the CDR3 plus reference TRBV25-1 and TRBJ2-6, the full variable domain is EADIYQTPRYLVIGTGKKITLECSQTMGHDKMYWYQQDPGMELHLIHYSYGVNSTEKGDLSSESTVSRIRTEHFPLTLESARPSHTSQYLCASSDPSSGANVLTFGAGSRLTVL.

The chain is built from TRBV27 and TRBJ2-5; D uncertain. The CDR3 consists of 11 residues. The germline V gene encodes CDR1 MNHEY and CDR2 SMNVEV (reference sequence). V lost 4 bases and J 10 bases, leaving 10 bases between the germline ends. The CDR3 loop reads CASSSLGYQYF. The CDR3, as DNA: TGTGCCAGCAGTTCTCTCGGGTACCAGTACTTC.

The chain combines TRBV27 with TRBJ1-5; 11 bases match TRBD1. The CDR3 extends over 15 amino acids. Trimming removed 5 bases from V and 7 bases from J; junction bases left unmatched: 7. Per the germline V gene, CDR1 is MNHEY and CDR2 is SMNVEV (reference sequence). This CDR3 is CASSPGTGGRQPQHF. The CDR3 DNA is TGTGCCAGCAGTCCAGGGACAGGGGGTCGGCAGCCCCAGCATTTT.

The chain recombines TRBV10-2 with TRBJ1-2, with 7 bases aligning to TRBD1. The V gene end was trimmed by 6 bases and the J gene end by 7 bases; junction bases not matched to a gene: 11. This CDR3 contains 14 residues. CDR1 is WSHSY, CDR2 SAAADI, per germline. CDR3 region: CASSLPGQIVGYTF. Here the CDR3 DNA reads TGCGCCAGCAGCCTTCCGGGACAGATCGTTGGCTACACCTTC.

The chain employs TRBV19 and TRBJ1-2; a possible D gene is TRBD1 (5 bases). Trimming removed 3 bases from V and 3 bases from J, with 8 bases in between. The CDR3 covers 13 residues. CDR1 is LNHDA, CDR2 SQIVND, per germline (reference sequence). CDR3 region: CASSIRGYYGYTF. The DNA for the CDR3 is TGTGCCAGTAGTATCCGGGGGTACTATGGCTACACCTTC.

This sequence joins TRBV28 and TRBJ1-1; D perhaps matches TRBD1 (5 bases). The CDR3 length is 14 residues. Trimming took 6 bases from V and 8 from J, leaving 19 bases between them. Germline V gene data show CDR1 as MDHEN and CDR2 as SYDVKM. This CDR3 is CASRTQVRLPEAFF. The DNA for the CDR3 is TGTGCCAGCAGAACACAGGTTAGGTTGCCCGAAGCTTTCTTT.